This TCR beta chain was recorded in a study of cytomegalovirus exposure and HLA in healthy donors. Overall study results and limits: High sensitivity and specificity were reportedly achieved when the classifier diagnosed cytomegalovirus status. A reported reduction in N-insertions relative to the roughly 670-donor mean was seen in an Asian-associated ancestry cluster in a later analysis. In a later analysis, CMV-associated beta chains were mostly HLA-associated, it appeared. Based on reports, TCR beta sequences accurately predicted HLA-A and HLA-B alleles for most subjects.

The primer mix had 60 Vbeta and 13 Jbeta primers. Some clones are missing from TCRdb's copy, which holds only in-frame ones; the method was immunoSEQ multiplex PCR. This sample yields about 61,000 clones, of which around 90% are seen a single time; about 1.6% belongs to the top ten. With regard to this clone: Antigen: not known.

Trimming removed 0 bases from V and 2 bases from J, with 17 bases in between. Germline V gives CDR1 SNHLY, CDR2 FYNNEI. There are 18 residues in the CDR3. The sample taken for sequencing was PBMCs. The V call is TRBV2, the J call TRBJ2-1; the D is unclear. The receptor was derived from a man aged 25 to 40 in good health and CMV-seropositive. CDR3 DNA: TGTGCCAGCAGTGAAGCAAGTAGCCGCTCTTATACCTACAATGAGCAGTTCTTC. Protein sequence: CASSEASSRSYTYNEQFF.